This TCR beta chain appears in the sequencing data of a study of T cells after yellow fever vaccination. The V gene lost 3 bases and the J gene lost 8 bases, with 10 bases spanning the gap. Looked up from germline, CDR1 is MGHRA and CDR2 is YSYEKL. This CDR3 has 13 residues. In its sample, this clonotype was seen a few times. TCRdb re-called the 5' RACE reads with MiXCR, one entry per CDR3 protein. Here the sample spans some 390,000 distinct CDR3 sequences, around 20% being singletons. This specimen was PBMCs, taken before the yellow fever booster vaccination. V is TRBV4-1 and J is TRBJ1-4; D not resolved. This sequence originates from a man aged 18 to 30 who received the YFV17D yellow fever vaccine. CDR3 DNA: TGCGCCAGCAGCCAGGGAGTGCGGGAAAAACTGTTTTTT. It translates to CASSQGVREKLFF.